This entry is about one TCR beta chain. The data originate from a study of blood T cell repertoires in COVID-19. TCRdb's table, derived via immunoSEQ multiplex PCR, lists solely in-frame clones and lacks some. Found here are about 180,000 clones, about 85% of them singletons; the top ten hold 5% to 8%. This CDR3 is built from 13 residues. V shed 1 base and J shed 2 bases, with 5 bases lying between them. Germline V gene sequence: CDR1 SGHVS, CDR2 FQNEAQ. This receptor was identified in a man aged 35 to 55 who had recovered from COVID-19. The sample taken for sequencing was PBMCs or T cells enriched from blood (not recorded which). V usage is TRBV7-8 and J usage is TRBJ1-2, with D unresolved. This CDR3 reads CASSLEQNYGYTF. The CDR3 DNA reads TGTGCCAGCAGCTTAGAACAGAACTATGGCTACACCTTC.